Listed here are 27 T cell receptor beta chains from one sample, sequenced in a study of vaccination and CD4 T cells after COVID-19 (dated by TCRdb to about 2022). The library was made by PCR. These reads were obtained on an Illumina iSeq 100. DNA from cultured CD4+ T cells was subjected to TCR sequencing with the Oncomine TCR Beta short-read assay at the Johns Hopkins FTIC core. TCRdb passed the public sequencing reads through fastp at Q25 and MiXCR, retaining productive beta sequences. A single entry per CDR3 protein holds the most common genes and DNA from its merged rows. For this sample there are 11,000 or so distinct CDR3 sequences; around 80% appear just once. Of the sample, approximately 24% is held by the ten largest clones. These receptors have no identified antigens. This sample's treatment or condition label indicates: 10-day PBMC culture with coronavirus spike peptide pools or control peptides (ViraFEST assay).

The specimen was CD4+ T cells from blood, cultured in vitro. The receptors shown here come from a human donor who had recovered from COVID-19.

The chain recombines TRBV20-1 with TRBJ1-6; 10 bases match TRBD1. V was pared by 0 bases and J by 7 bases, with 6 bases of the junction left unmatched. Germline CDR1 is DFQATT and CDR2 is SNEGSKA (reference sequence). CDR3 size: 16 residues. CDR3 coding DNA: TGCAGTGCTAGAGATTTGACAGGGGGCATCAATTCACCCCTCCACTTT. This gives the protein CSARDLTGGINSPLHF.

The chain carries TRBV28 and TRBJ1-5; D possibly corresponds to TRBD1 (5 bases). Per the germline V gene, CDR1 is MDHEN and CDR2 is SYDVKM. CDR3 length: 13 residues. V lost 6 bases to trimming and J lost 5 bases, with 11 bases between them. The CDR3 sequence: CASRRQNDQPQHF. For the CDR3, the DNA is TGTGCCAGCAGGAGACAGAATGATCAGCCCCAGCATTTT.

This clonotype was detected only a few times. This chain connects TRBV7-9 to TRBJ2-3; TRBD2 agrees at 10 bases. Germline loops: CDR1 SEHNR, CDR2 FQNEAQ (reference sequence). The CDR3 runs 16 residues. V was clipped by 5 bases and J by 7 bases; unmatched bases: 12. For the CDR3, the DNA is TGTGCCAGCAGCGCCCTGGCTAGCGGGAGCTCACATACGCAGTATTTT. Residues: CASSALASGSSHTQYF.

This clonotype was seen more than once but under ten times. V gene TRBV20-1 combines with J gene TRBJ1-2, with TRBD1 as a possible D gene (6 bases). Trimming shortened V by 1 base and J by 3 bases, and 15 bases separated the two germline ends. This CDR3 contains 15 residues. The germline V gene has CDR1 DFQATT and CDR2 SNEGSKA (reference sequence). CDR3 nucleotides: TGCAGTGCTAGAGCGGGACACCTCGCATACTATGGCTACACCTTC. It encodes CSARAGHLAYYGYTF.

V is TRBV15 and J is TRBJ1-2; perhaps TRBD1 as D (5 bases). The CDR3 is 14 residues long. The V and J ends lost 5 bases and 4 bases respectively, with 14 bases between them. Germline-derived CDR1 and CDR2 are LNHNV and YYDKDF (reference sequence). CDR3 DNA: TGTGCCACCAGCTTCCGGGCGGGGCTCTATGGCTACACCTTC. Protein sequence: CATSFRAGLYGYTF.

The rearrangement joins TRBV25-1 to TRBJ1-1, with D maybe TRBD1 (5 bases). Trimming took off 2 bases at V and 10 bases at J, with 20 bases between the two ends. The CDR3 sequence is 15 residues long. Per germline, CDR1 MGHDK and CDR2 SYGVNS. The CDR3 nucleotides read TGTGCCAGCAGTGAACCCTCCACGGGACTTTGGGGAGCTTTCTTT. Translating gives CASSEPSTGLWGAFF.

V is TRBV5-1 and J is TRBJ1-2, with 11 nucleotides matching TRBD1. The CDR3 runs 14 residues. CDR1 is SGHRS, CDR2 YFSETQ, per germline. V lost 4 bases, J lost 6 bases, and 5 bases stayed unmatched. The CDR3 region has the DNA TGCGCCAGCAGCCAGGGACAGGGGGTAGATGGCTACACCTTC. This encodes CASSQGQGVDGYTF.

This clonotype was detected a few times. V usage is TRBV20-1 and J usage is TRBJ2-1; TRBD2 matches 9 bases. The ends lost 5 bases at V and 7 bases at J; junction bases unmatched: 15. This CDR3 region has 16 residues. CDR1 and CDR2 from the germline V gene are DFQATT and SNEGSKA (reference sequence). CDR3 bases: TGCAGTGCTTTCCCGGTAGACAGGGCGGGGGGGAATGAGCAGTTCTTC. Translating gives CSAFPVDRAGGNEQFF.

This chain uses TRBV6-2 or TRBV6-3 with TRBJ2-1, with 9 bases lining up with TRBD2. The CDR3 runs 20 residues. The trim removed 1 base at V and 0 bases at J, leaving 13 bases unmatched. Germline V gene data show CDR1 as MNHEY and CDR2 as SVGEGT. The CDR3 loop is CASSYWGLGGSGSSYNEQFF. The CDR3 DNA reads TGTGCCAGCAGTTACTGGGGGTTAGGGGGTAGCGGGAGCTCCTACAATGAGCAGTTCTTC.

Here the CDR3 DNA reads TGTGCCAGCAGCTCCCGCGGAGGCGAGCAGTACTTC. Translating it yields CASSSRGGEQYF. This chain links TRBV3-1 with TRBJ2-7, with a tentative D call TRBD2 (5 bases). The germline V gene encodes CDR1 LGHDT and CDR2 YNNKEL (reference sequence). This CDR3 comprises 12 residues. The germline V and J ends were trimmed by 5 bases and 6 bases, with 11 bases remaining between them.

This clonotype was recorded a few times. The rearrangement uses TRBV20-1 and TRBJ1-1; D possibly corresponds to TRBD1 (5 bases). In germline, CDR1 is DFQATT, CDR2 SNEGSKA (reference sequence). CDR3 length: 13 residues. CDR3 sequence reads: CRVDRGLNTEAFF. CDR3 nucleotide sequence: TGCAGGGTCGATCGGGGACTGAACACTGAAGCTTTCTTT.

This clonotype appeared a single time. The chain uses TRBV7-2 and TRBJ1-1; 9 nucleotides match TRBD1. In germline, CDR1 is SGHTA, CDR2 FQGNSA. J was trimmed by 0 bases and V by 5 bases; bases with no gene match: 13. This CDR3 contains 18 residues. CDR3 coding DNA: TGTGCCAGCAGCCGCTCTAGGGGGACAGGGCAAATGAACACTGAAGCTTTCTTT. The encoded protein is CASSRSRGTGQMNTEAFF.

The chain joins TRBV12-3 or TRBV12-4 to TRBJ2-1; D gene unclear. Trimming pared 3 bases from V and 7 bases from J, leaving 4 bases between. The CDR3 has 11 residues. The CDR3 loop is CASSFNNEQFF. The CDR3 DNA reads TGTGCCAGCAGTTTTAATAATGAGCAGTTCTTC.

The rearrangement links TRBV28 to TRBJ2-7, with a possible D match to TRBD2 (7 bases). Germline V gives CDR1 MDHEN, CDR2 SYDVKM. Trimming removed 8 bases from V and 4 bases from J, with 18 bases in between. The CDR3 contains 14 residues. CDR3 sequence (DNA): TGTGCCAGCCGGTTCCGGGGGGCCCCATACGAGCAGTACTTC. Amino acid sequence: CASRFRGAPYEQYF.

The rearrangement uses TRBV27 and TRBJ1-1; D is undetermined. V lost 2 bases and J lost 1, with 8 bases in between. The CDR3 is 14 residues long. CDR1 MNHEY and CDR2 SMNVEV come from the germline V gene (reference sequence). CDR3 nucleotide sequence: TGTGCCAGCAGTTTACAGGTTAGGAACACTGAAGCTTTCTTT. This codes for CASSLQVRNTEAFF.

J is TRBJ1-5 and V is TRBV19, with a weak D call TRBD1 (5 bases). The CDR3 totals 15 residues. With 1 base removed from V and 1 base from J, the gap between germline ends came to 8 bases. Germline V gene sequence: CDR1 LNHDA, CDR2 SQIVND (reference sequence). This chain's CDR3 is CASSIGTISNQPQHF. In DNA, the CDR3 is TGTGCCAGTAGTATAGGGACAATCAGCAATCAGCCCCAGCATTTT. Complete variable domain (other parts from reference TRBV19 and TRBJ1-5): DGGITQSPKYLFRKEGQNVTLSCEQNLNHDAMYWYRQDPGQGLRLIYYSQIVNDFQKGDIAEGYSVSREKKESFPLTVTSAQKNPTAFYLCASSIGTISNQPQHFGDGTRLSIL.

The chain combines TRBV19 with TRBJ1-1, with 7 positions matching TRBD1. This CDR3 region has 15 residues. The trim removed 6 bases at V and 2 bases at J, leaving 9 bases unmatched. Germline-derived CDR1 and CDR2 are LNHDA and SQIVND (reference sequence). As DNA, the CDR3 is TGTGCCAGTAGACCGGGACAGCTAATCAACACTGAAGCTTTCTTT. Its protein is CASRPGQLINTEAFF.

The rearrangement uses TRBV27 and TRBJ1-5; a weak D match, TRBD1 (5 bases). CDR3 length equals 15 residues. The germline V and J ends were trimmed by 2 bases and 3 bases, with 11 bases remaining between them. Germline V gives CDR1 MNHEY, CDR2 SMNVEV (reference sequence). CDR3 in DNA: TGTGCCAGCAGTTTAGCCGGGGCGTACAATCAGCCCCAGCATTTT. It translates to CASSLAGAYNQPQHF.

This sequence joins TRBV27 and TRBJ1-5; 7 nucleotides line up with TRBD1. Germline CDR1 is MNHEY and CDR2 is SMNVEV (reference sequence). With V trimmed by 0 bases and J by 3 bases, 8 bases remained unmatched. This CDR3 has 17 amino acids. CDR3: CASSLSIGGSFNQPQHF. The CDR3 region has the DNA TGTGCCAGCAGTTTATCTATAGGGGGCTCATTCAATCAGCCCCAGCATTTT.

This clonotype is labeled medium-sized. The V and J genes are TRBV30 and TRBJ1-2; D is unclear. The V end lost 0 bases, the J end lost 4 bases, and 9 bases lay between the germline ends. The CDR3 contains 13 residues. Germline CDR1 and CDR2: GTSNPN and SVGIG (reference sequence). CDR3 in amino acids: CAWSVGNIYGYTF. The CDR3 coding sequence is TGTGCCTGGAGTGTAGGGAACATCTATGGCTACACCTTC. Using reference TRBV30 and TRBJ1-2 for the parts outside the CDR3, the full variable domain is SQTIHQWPATLVQPVGSPLSLECTVEGTSNPNLYWYRQAAGRGLQLLFYSVGIGQISSEVPQNLSASRPQDRQFILSSKKLLLSDSGFYLCAWSVGNIYGYTFGSGTRLTVV.

The chain joins TRBV19 to TRBJ2-7; the match to TRBD2 covers 8 bases. The CDR3 has 15 amino acids. Losses at the gene ends were 9 bases for V and 0 bases for J; bases not matched to a gene: 10. Germline V gene sequence: CDR1 LNHDA, CDR2 SQIVND (reference sequence). The CDR3: CASRRGSGSSYEQYF. The CDR3 nucleotides are TGTGCCAGCCGTCGTGGGAGCGGGAGCTCCTACGAGCAGTACTTC.

The chain recombines TRBV12-3 or TRBV12-4 with TRBJ1-5; D gene ambiguous. The CDR3 is made up of 14 amino acids. V was clipped by 5 bases and J by 3 bases, with 11 bases between them. This CDR3 is CASSEDRNNQPQHF. The CDR3 DNA sequence: TGTGCCAGCAGTGAAGACCGCAACAATCAGCCCCAGCATTTT.

The chain carries TRBV19 and TRBJ1-2; 7 positions match TRBD1. Germline CDR1 reads LNHDA; CDR2 reads SQIVND (reference sequence). The CDR3 totals 14 residues. J gave up 4 bases and V 3 bases, and 5 bases lay outside the gene matches. The CDR3 DNA follows: TGTGCCAGTAGTATCCCCGGACAGGTCTATGGCTACACCTTC. Translated, it gives CASSIPGQVYGYTF. The full variable domain, rest sourced from reference TRBV19 and TRBJ1-2, is DGGITQSPKYLFRKEGQNVTLSCEQNLNHDAMYWYRQDPGQGLRLIYYSQIVNDFQKGDIAEGYSVSREKKESFPLTVTSAQKNPTAFYLCASSIPGQVYGYTFGSGTRLTVV.

This clonotype was counted a few times. The CDR3 region is CASRAIPSSYNSPLHF. CDR3 nucleotides: TGTGCCAGCAGGGCTATTCCTAGCTCCTATAATTCACCCCTCCACTTT. V and J are TRBV6-1 and TRBJ1-6; D is uncertain. V lost 6 bases, J lost 0 bases, and 12 bases lay in between. This CDR3 spans 16 amino acids. Germline-derived CDR1 and CDR2 are MNHNS and SASEGT.

V and J are TRBV6-2 or TRBV6-3 and TRBJ1-5; D is unresolved. Germline loops: CDR1 MNHEY, CDR2 SVGEGT. V was cut by 2 bases and J by 2 bases, with 13 bases left in between. The CDR3 runs 16 residues. CDR3 coding DNA: TGTGCCAGCAGTTACCCCGGGGTGTGGGGCAATCAGCCCCAGCATTTT. Its protein is CASSYPGVWGNQPQHF.

This clonotype was detected only a few times. The chain combines TRBV19 with TRBJ1-2; no definite D call. The CDR3 is 15 amino acids. V lost 7 bases to trimming and J lost 1 base, with 16 bases between them. The germline CDR1 and CDR2 sequences are LNHDA and SQIVND (reference sequence). The CDR3 loop reads CASNPSGGFNYGYTF. The DNA for the CDR3 is TGTGCCAGTAATCCCTCTGGAGGGTTTAACTATGGCTACACCTTC. The full variable domain, in which reference TRBV19 and TRBJ1-2 provide the parts outside the CDR3, is DGGITQSPKYLFRKEGQNVTLSCEQNLNHDAMYWYRQDPGQGLRLIYYSQIVNDFQKGDIAEGYSVSREKKESFPLTVTSAQKNPTAFYLCASNPSGGFNYGYTFGSGTRLTVV.

This clonotype occurred a few times. V usage is TRBV7-6 and J usage is TRBJ1-5; the D is unclear. Deletions cut 1 base from V and 7 bases from J, with 14 bases between. The CDR3 is 15 amino acids. Germline assignment: CDR1 SGHVS and CDR2 FNYEAQ. CDR3 nucleotide sequence: TGTGCCAGCAGCTTAGGTGGTGGGGTGGGGCAGCCCCAGCATTTT. It encodes CASSLGGGVGQPQHF.